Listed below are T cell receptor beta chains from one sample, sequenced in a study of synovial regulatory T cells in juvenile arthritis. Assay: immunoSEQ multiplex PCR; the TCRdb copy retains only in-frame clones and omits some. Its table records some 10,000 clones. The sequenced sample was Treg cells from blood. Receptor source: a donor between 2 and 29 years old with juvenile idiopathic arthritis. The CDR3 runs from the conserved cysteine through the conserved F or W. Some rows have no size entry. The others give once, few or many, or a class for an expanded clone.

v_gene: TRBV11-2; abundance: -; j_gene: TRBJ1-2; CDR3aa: CASSLGHTYGYTF
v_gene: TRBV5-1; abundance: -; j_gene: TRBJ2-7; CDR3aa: CASSFTGGLSAYEQYF
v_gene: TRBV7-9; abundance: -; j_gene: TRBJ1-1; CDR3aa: CASSKLSPEAFF
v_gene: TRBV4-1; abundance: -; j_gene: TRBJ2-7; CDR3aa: CASRPAPDTYEQYF
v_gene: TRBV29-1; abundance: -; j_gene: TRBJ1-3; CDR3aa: CSAVFYSGNTIYF
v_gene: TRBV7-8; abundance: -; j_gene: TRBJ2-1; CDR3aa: CASSSYTRTARDEQFF
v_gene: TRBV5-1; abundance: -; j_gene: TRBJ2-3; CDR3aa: CASSLLAVRVPDTQYF
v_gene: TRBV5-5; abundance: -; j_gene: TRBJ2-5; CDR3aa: CASSSHPGQGQETQYF
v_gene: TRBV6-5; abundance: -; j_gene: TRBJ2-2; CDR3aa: CASTTGDWDTGELFF
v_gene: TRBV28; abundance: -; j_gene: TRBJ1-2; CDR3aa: CASSDRVSLYGYTF
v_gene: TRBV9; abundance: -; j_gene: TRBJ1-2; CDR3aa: CASSVDWMEGLGYGYTF
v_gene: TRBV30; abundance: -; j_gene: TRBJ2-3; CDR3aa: CAWGGRVGTDTQYF
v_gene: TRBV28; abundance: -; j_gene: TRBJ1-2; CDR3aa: CASSRTGRRLYYGYTF
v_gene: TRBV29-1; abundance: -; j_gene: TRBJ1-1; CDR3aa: CSVVSRGVSEAFF
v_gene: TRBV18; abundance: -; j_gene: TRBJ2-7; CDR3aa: CASSQSRGTYEQYF
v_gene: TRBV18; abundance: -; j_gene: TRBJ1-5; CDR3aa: CASSPREESRNQPQHF
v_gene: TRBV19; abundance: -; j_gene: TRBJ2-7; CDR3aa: CASTTTEGQPYEQYF
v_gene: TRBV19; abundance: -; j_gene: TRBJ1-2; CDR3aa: CASRRRGQGGYGYTF
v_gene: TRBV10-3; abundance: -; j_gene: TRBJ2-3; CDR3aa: CASRLAGGTDTQYF
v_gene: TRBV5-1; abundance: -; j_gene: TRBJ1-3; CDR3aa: CASSPPQGTGNTIYF
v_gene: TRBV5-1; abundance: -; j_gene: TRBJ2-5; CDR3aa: CASSFGAGEETQYF
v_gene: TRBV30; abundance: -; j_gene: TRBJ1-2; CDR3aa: CAWSVRTGSGYTF
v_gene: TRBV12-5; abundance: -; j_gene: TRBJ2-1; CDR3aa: CASGLEASGAGGEQFF
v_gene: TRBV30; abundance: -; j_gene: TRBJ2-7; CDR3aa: CAWSPRTGSYEQYF
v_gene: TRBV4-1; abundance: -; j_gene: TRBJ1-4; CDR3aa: CASSQSGRSSEKLFF
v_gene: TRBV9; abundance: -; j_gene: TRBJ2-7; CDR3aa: CASSQGLAALYEQYF
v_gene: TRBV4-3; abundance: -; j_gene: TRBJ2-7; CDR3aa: CASSQGPGQHYEQYF
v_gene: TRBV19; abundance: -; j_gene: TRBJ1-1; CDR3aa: CASSIGGTNTEAFF
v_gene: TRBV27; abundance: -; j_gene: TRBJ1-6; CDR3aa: CASRFQGNSPLHF
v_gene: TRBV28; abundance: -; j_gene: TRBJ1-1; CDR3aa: CASSPRGYMNTEAFF
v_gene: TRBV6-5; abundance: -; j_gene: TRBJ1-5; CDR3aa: CASSQDRGQQPQHF
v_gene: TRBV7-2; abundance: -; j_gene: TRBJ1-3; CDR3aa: CASSPTGQGAGGNTIYF
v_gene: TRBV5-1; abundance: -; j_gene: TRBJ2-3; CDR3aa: CASSLEIWTGYSSTDTQYF
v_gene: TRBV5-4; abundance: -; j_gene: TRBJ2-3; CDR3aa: CASSLRGGSTDTQYF
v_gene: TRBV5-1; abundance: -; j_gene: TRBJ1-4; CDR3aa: CASSSWTGGEKLFF
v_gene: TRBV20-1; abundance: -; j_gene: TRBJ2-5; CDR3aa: CSAHQLETQYF
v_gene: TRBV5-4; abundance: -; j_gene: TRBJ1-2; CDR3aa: CASSPWTGNYGYTF
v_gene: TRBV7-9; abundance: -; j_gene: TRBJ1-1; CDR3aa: CASSLVQNTEAFF
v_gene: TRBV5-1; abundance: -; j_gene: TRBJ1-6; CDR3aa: CASSSFQTGTGVSPLHF
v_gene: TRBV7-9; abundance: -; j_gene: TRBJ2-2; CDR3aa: CASSLRRPSGQYTGELFF
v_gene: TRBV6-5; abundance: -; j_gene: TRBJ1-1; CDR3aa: CASSYTQRTEAFF
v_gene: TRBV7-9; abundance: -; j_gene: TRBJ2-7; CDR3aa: CASSLDQFNEQYF
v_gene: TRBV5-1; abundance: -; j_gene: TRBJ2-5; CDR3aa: CASSGDTSPYEQYF
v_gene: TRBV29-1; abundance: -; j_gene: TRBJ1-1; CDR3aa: CSGTGHLNTEAFF
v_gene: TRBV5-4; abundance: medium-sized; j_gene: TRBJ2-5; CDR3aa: CASSKPLGRETQYF
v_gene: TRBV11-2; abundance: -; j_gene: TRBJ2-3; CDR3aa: CASSLGTSGTDTQYF
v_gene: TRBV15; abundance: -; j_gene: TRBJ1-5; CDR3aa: CATSRGVNNQPQHF
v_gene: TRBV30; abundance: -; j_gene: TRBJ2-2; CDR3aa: CAWTYSRAGELFF
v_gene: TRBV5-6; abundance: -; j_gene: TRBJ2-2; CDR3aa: CASSLPSTGELFF
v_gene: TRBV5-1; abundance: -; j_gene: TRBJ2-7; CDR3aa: CASSLHVSYEQYF
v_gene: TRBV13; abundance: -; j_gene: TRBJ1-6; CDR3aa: CASSRRDRVSPLHF
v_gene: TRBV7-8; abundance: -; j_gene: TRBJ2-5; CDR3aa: CASSLVWGQGGETQYF
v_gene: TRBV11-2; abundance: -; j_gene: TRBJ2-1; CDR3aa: CASSSRAGSSYNEQFF